This T cell receptor beta chain originates from a study of T cell responses to AZD1222 COVID-19 vaccine. The CDR3 runs to 14 residues. Trimming cost V 4 bases and J 4 bases, with 13 bases left between them. Germline V gene data show CDR1 as SNHLY and CDR2 as FYNNEI. Study outcomes and limitations: Spike-specific TCRs gained breadth and depth after people received two AZD1222 doses. Clonal diversity may have been underestimated, and the donors were mostly white British, with more females than males. The peak T cell response came first, and repertoires were sampled only after it. CD4 TCRs covered the whole spike, strongest at regions 160-218 and 743-854.

As regards this clone: Antigen unknown.

Assay: immunoSEQ multiplex PCR; the TCRdb copy retains only in-frame clones and omits some. The repertoire has more than 150,000 clones, roughly 94% of them found once; the top ten carry roughly 1.7%. The source is an adult who received the AZD1222 COVID-19 vaccine. The chain carries TRBV2 and TRBJ1-1; D uncertain. The sample here was peripheral blood, taken 28 days after the second AZD1222 dose. CDR3 protein: CASSGTVDGTEAFF. Here the CDR3 DNA reads TGTGCCAGCAGTGGCACAGTGGACGGCACTGAAGCTTTCTTT. Combining the CDR3 with reference TRBV2 and TRBJ1-1 gives the whole variable domain EPEVTQTPSHQVTQMGQEVILRCVPISNHLYFYWYRQILGQKVEFLVSFYNNEISEKSEIFDDQFSVERPDGSNFTLKIRSTKLEDSAMYFCASSGTVDGTEAFFGQGTRLTVV.